A selection of T cell receptor beta chains follows, all from one sample in a study of blood T cells in healthy people across ages. In TCRdb, the 5' RACE reads were re-called with MiXCR into one record per CDR3 protein. The data hold some 930,000 distinct CDR3 sequences, with just under 30% observed a single time. The same sample was also studied in work on T cells of mothers and their children.

The material sequenced was blood. Every receptor here comes from a middle-aged woman in good health. CDR3s include the opening cysteine and the closing phenylalanine or tryptophan. Fields, in order: V gene, clone size, J gene, D gene, CDR3 protein, CDR3 DNA. The D gene is left open where the match is weak. Clone sizes are given selectively: once, few, many, or a class where the clone is expanded.

v_gene: TRBV4-1; abundance: NA; j_gene: TRBJ2-1; d_gene: TRBD2; CDR3aa: CANSQLAGSYNEQFF; CDR3nt: TGCGCCAACAGCCAACTAGCGGGGTCCTACAATGAGCAGTTCTTC
v_gene: TRBV7-9; abundance: NA; j_gene: TRBJ2-3; d_gene: NA; CDR3aa: CASQTGQTLSTDTQYF; CDR3nt: TGTGCCAGCCAAACTGGGCAGACCCTTAGCACAGATACGCAGTATTTT
v_gene: TRBV24-1; abundance: NA; j_gene: TRBJ2-1; d_gene: TRBD2; CDR3aa: CATSEPSGGSYNEQFF; CDR3nt: TGTGCCACCAGTGAGCCTAGCGGGGGCTCCTACAATGAGCAGTTCTTC
v_gene: TRBV7-2; abundance: many; j_gene: TRBJ2-7; d_gene: TRBD2; CDR3aa: CASSSSGVSTYEQYF; CDR3nt: TGTGCCAGCAGCTCCAGCGGGGTCTCTACCTACGAGCAGTACTTC
v_gene: TRBV10-1; abundance: NA; j_gene: TRBJ1-2; d_gene: NA; CDR3aa: CASSESKVYGYTF; CDR3nt: TGCGCCAGCAGTGAGTCGAAAGTGTATGGCTACACCTTC
v_gene: TRBV7-3; abundance: few; j_gene: TRBJ2-1; d_gene: NA; CDR3aa: CASGLNVVPNEQFF; CDR3nt: TGTGCCAGCGGCTTGAACGTGGTACCGAATGAGCAGTTCTTC
v_gene: TRBV9; abundance: many; j_gene: TRBJ1-4; d_gene: NA; CDR3aa: CASSVGVSTNEKLFF; CDR3nt: TGTGCCAGCAGCGTCGGGGTCTCAACTAATGAAAAACTGTTTTTT
v_gene: TRBV12-3/TRBV12-4; abundance: few; j_gene: TRBJ2-1; d_gene: NA; CDR3aa: CASSLAWGGAYNEQFF; CDR3nt: TGTGCCAGCAGTTTAGCGTGGGGGGGCGCTTACAATGAGCAGTTCTTC
v_gene: TRBV5-1; abundance: NA; j_gene: TRBJ2-2; d_gene: NA; CDR3aa: CASSFPQGGTGELFF; CDR3nt: TGCGCCAGCAGCTTCCCTCAGGGAGGCACCGGGGAGCTGTTTTTT
v_gene: TRBV7-9; abundance: NA; j_gene: TRBJ1-1; d_gene: TRBD1; CDR3aa: CASSFGVGGRAAEAFF; CDR3nt: TGTGCCAGCAGCTTTGGTGTAGGGGGCAGGGCAGCTGAAGCTTTCTTT
v_gene: TRBV7-7; abundance: few; j_gene: TRBJ2-3; d_gene: NA; CDR3aa: CASRRLAGPLSTDTQYF; CDR3nt: TGTGCTAGCAGGCGATTAGCAGGTCCCCTTAGCACAGATACGCAGTATTTT
v_gene: TRBV6-2/TRBV6-3; abundance: many; j_gene: TRBJ2-7; d_gene: TRBD1; CDR3aa: CASTGVSYEQYF; CDR3nt: TGTGCCAGTACAGGGGTTTCCTACGAGCAGTACTTC
v_gene: TRBV6-2/TRBV6-3; abundance: NA; j_gene: TRBJ2-5; d_gene: TRBD1; CDR3aa: CASSYGPGQEVMETQYF; CDR3nt: TGTGCCAGCAGTTACGGACCGGGACAGGAGGTTATGGAGACCCAGTACTTC
v_gene: TRBV20-1; abundance: few; j_gene: TRBJ2-6; d_gene: NA; CDR3aa: CSASVPGANVLTF; CDR3nt: TGCAGTGCTAGTGTCCCTGGGGCCAACGTCCTGACTTTC
v_gene: TRBV7-2; abundance: once; j_gene: TRBJ1-1; d_gene: TRBD1; CDR3aa: CASSLGQGAWNTEAFF; CDR3nt: TGTGCCAGCAGCTTAGGACAGGGGGCATGGAACACTGAAGCTTTCTTT
v_gene: TRBV19; abundance: few; j_gene: TRBJ1-2; d_gene: NA; CDR3aa: CASSMGETNGYTF; CDR3nt: TGTGCCAGTAGTATGGGCGAAACCAACGGCTACACCTTC
v_gene: TRBV7-7; abundance: NA; j_gene: TRBJ2-2; d_gene: NA; CDR3aa: CASSIDRENTGELFF; CDR3nt: TGTGCTAGCAGCATTGACCGGGAGAACACCGGGGAGCTGTTTTTT
v_gene: TRBV19; abundance: few; j_gene: TRBJ2-5; d_gene: TRBD1; CDR3aa: CASSTRPTTGMETQYF; CDR3nt: TGTGCCAGTAGTACAAGGCCAACGACAGGGATGGAGACCCAGTACTTC
v_gene: TRBV4-3; abundance: few; j_gene: TRBJ2-3; d_gene: NA; CDR3aa: CASSQEWSADTQYF; CDR3nt: TGCGCCAGCAGCCAAGAGTGGAGCGCAGATACGCAGTATTTT
v_gene: TRBV2; abundance: once; j_gene: TRBJ1-1; d_gene: NA; CDR3aa: CASSVSARGEAFF; CDR3nt: TGTGCCAGCAGTGTGTCGGCTAGGGGTGAAGCTTTCTTT
v_gene: TRBV5-5; abundance: few; j_gene: TRBJ1-1; d_gene: NA; CDR3aa: CASSSRGDTEAFF; CDR3nt: TGTGCCAGCAGCTCCAGGGGTGACACTGAAGCTTTCTTT
v_gene: TRBV7-2; abundance: NA; j_gene: TRBJ2-1; d_gene: NA; CDR3aa: CASSLVVWGSEQFF; CDR3nt: TGTGCCAGCAGCTTAGTGGTGTGGGGAAGTGAGCAGTTCTTC
v_gene: TRBV29-1; abundance: many; j_gene: TRBJ1-2; d_gene: NA; CDR3aa: CSVEGGRALSYGYTF; CDR3nt: TGCAGCGTTGAAGGGGGAAGGGCCCTATCCTATGGCTACACCTTC
v_gene: TRBV7-3; abundance: NA; j_gene: TRBJ1-2; d_gene: TRBD1; CDR3aa: CASSLNRGGGYTF; CDR3nt: TGTGCCAGCAGCTTAAACAGGGGTGGGGGCTACACCTTC
v_gene: TRBV27; abundance: many; j_gene: TRBJ2-5; d_gene: TRBD2; CDR3aa: CASSLVPAGGRETQYF; CDR3nt: TGTGCCAGCAGTTTAGTCCCAGCGGGGGGGCGAGAGACCCAGTACTTC
v_gene: TRBV18; abundance: NA; j_gene: TRBJ1-2; d_gene: TRBD1; CDR3aa: CASSPNGQGAIGYTF; CDR3nt: TGTGCCAGCTCACCAAACGGACAGGGGGCAATTGGCTACACCTTC
v_gene: TRBV6-5; abundance: NA; j_gene: TRBJ1-2; d_gene: TRBD1; CDR3aa: CASRETGTEVYGYTF; CDR3nt: TGTGCCAGCAGGGAGACAGGGACGGAGGTCTATGGTTACACCTTC
v_gene: TRBV20-1; abundance: NA; j_gene: TRBJ2-7; d_gene: TRBD1; CDR3aa: CSASGQGALAYGQYF; CDR3nt: TGCAGTGCAAGCGGACAGGGGGCGTTGGCCTACGGGCAGTACTTC